Listed below are T cell receptor beta chains from one sample, sequenced in a study of vaccination and CD4 T cells after COVID-19. These receptors lack a known antigen. TCRdb used MiXCR to reprocess the PCR reads, holding one entry per CDR3 protein. The table shows thousands of distinct CDR3 sequences, with 41% occurring only once. The sample comprised CD4+ T cells from blood, cultured in vitro. The receptors originated from a human donor in good health. Each CDR3 is given with its conserved first and last residue. A D gene is named only where the DNA matches it firmly. The size of a clone is reported for some rows only, either as once, few or many, or as a class for expanded clones.

cdr3_aa	cdr3_nt	clone_size	v_call	j_call	d_call
CASSVGTVRLGTQYF	TGTGCCAGCAGCGTAGGGACAGTCCGGTTGGGGACCCAGTACTTC	medium-sized	TRBV7-9	TRBJ2-5	TRBD1
CASSFLDRASVKLF	TGTGCCAGCAGTTTCCTCGACAGGGCTAGCGTCAAGCTCTTC	-	TRBV28	TRBJ2-1	-
CASSFTGTGNQETQYF	TGTGCCAGCAGCTTTACCGGGACAGGGAACCAAGAGACCCAGTACTTC	-	TRBV11-2	TRBJ2-5	TRBD1
CASSAGTVGGTEAFF	TGTGCCAGCTCCGCCGGGACAGTCGGGGGCACTGAAGCTTTCTTT	-	TRBV18	TRBJ1-1	TRBD1
CASSLGGLAGGSQETQYF	TGCGCCAGCAGCTTGGGGGGACTAGCGGGAGGGTCCCAAGAGACCCAGTACTTC	-	TRBV5-1	TRBJ2-5	TRBD2
CASSLIEQFF	TGTGCCAGCAGTTTAATTGAGCAGTTCTTC	-	TRBV12-3/TRBV12-4	TRBJ2-1	-
CATSGPDPPVRKAGAPF	TGTGCCACCAGTGGACCGGATCCCCCCGTTCGGAAAGCGGGCGCCCCTTTC	-	TRBV24-1	TRBJ2-7	-
CASLLSGGTEAFF	TGTGCCAGCCTCCTGTCCGGGGGAACTGAAGCTTTCTTT	few	TRBV2	TRBJ1-1	-
CASSRGQRGGRTGELFF	TGTGCCAGCAGTCGAGGTCAAAGGGGAGGTAGGACCGGGGAGCTGTTTTTT	-	TRBV6-1	TRBJ2-2	-
CSATTGLAGGTYNEQFF	TGCAGTGCTACAACCGGACTAGCGGGAGGAACTTACAATGAGCAGTTCTTC	few	TRBV20-1	TRBJ2-1	TRBD2
CSASPLAGSRNNEQFF	TGCAGTGCTAGCCCTCTAGCGGGAAGTAGGAACAATGAGCAGTTCTTC	-	TRBV20-1	TRBJ2-1	TRBD2
CASRRLAGPYEQYF	TGTGCCAGCAGGCGACTAGCGGGACCCTACGAGCAGTACTTC	-	TRBV27	TRBJ2-7	TRBD2
CASSRDRNSYNEQFF	TGTGCCAGCAGTAGGGACAGGAACTCCTACAATGAGCAGTTCTTC	-	TRBV6-4	TRBJ2-1	TRBD1
CASSYSGKEGFYNEQFF	TGTGCCAGCAGTTACTCGGGGAAGGAGGGTTTCTACAATGAGCAGTTCTTC	-	TRBV6-7	TRBJ2-1	-